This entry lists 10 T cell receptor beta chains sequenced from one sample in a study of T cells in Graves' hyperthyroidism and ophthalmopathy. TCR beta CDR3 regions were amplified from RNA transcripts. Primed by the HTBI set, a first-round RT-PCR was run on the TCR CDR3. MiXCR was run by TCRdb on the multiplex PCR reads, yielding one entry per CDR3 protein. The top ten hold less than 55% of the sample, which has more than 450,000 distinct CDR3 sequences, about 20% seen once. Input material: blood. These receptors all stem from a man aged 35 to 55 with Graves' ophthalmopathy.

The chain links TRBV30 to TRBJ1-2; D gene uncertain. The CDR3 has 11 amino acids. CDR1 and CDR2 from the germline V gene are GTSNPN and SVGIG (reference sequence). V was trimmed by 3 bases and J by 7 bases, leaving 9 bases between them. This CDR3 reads CAWRVGGGYTF. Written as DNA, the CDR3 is TGTGCCTGGAGGGTTGGCGGTGGCTACACCTTC.

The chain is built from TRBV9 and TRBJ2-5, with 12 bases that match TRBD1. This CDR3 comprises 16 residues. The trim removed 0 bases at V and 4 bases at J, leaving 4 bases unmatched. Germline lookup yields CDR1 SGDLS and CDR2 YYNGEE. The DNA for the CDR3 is TGTGCCAGCAGCGTAGCCGGGACAGGGGGCTCAGAGACCCAGTACTTC. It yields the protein CASSVAGTGGSETQYF.

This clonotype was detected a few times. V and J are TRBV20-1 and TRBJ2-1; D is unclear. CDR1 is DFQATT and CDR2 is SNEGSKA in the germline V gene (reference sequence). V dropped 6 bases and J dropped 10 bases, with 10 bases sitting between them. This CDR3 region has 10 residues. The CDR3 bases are TGCAGTGCCTCCCGATCCGAGCAGTTCTTC. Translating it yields CSASRSEQFF.

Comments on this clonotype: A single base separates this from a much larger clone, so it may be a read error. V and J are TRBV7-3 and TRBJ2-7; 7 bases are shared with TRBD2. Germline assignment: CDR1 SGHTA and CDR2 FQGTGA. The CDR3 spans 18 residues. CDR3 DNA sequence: TGTGGCAGCAGCCATAGCCCTTCTCCGGGACTACCGCTTGTAGAGCAGTACTTC. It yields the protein CGSSHSPSPGLPLVEQYF.

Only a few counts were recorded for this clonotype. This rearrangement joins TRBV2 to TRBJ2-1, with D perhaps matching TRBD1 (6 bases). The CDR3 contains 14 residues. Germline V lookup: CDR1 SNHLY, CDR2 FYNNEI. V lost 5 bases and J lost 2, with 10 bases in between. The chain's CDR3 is CASSLDSAYNEQFF. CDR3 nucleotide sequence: TGTGCCAGCAGTTTGGACAGCGCCTACAATGAGCAGTTCTTC.

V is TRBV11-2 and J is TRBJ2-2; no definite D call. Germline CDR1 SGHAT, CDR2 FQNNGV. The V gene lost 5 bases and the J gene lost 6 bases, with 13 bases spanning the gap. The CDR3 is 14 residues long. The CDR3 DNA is TGTGCCAGCAGCGCCGGGCCCATATCCGGGGAGCTGTTTTTT. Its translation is CASSAGPISGELFF.

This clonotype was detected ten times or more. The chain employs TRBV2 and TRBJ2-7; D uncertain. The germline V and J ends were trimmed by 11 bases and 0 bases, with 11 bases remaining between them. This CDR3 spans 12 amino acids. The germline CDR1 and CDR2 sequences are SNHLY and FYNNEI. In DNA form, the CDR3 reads TGTGCCGGCTCAGTGAGCTCCTACGAGCAGTACTTC. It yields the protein CAGSVSSYEQYF.

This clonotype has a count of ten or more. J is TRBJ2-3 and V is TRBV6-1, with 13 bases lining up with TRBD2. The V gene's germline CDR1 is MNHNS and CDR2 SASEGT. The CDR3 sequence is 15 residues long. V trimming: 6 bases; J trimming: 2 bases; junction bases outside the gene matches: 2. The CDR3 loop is CASRGLAGHTDTQYF. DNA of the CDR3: TGTGCCAGCAGGGGACTAGCGGGGCACACAGATACGCAGTATTTT.

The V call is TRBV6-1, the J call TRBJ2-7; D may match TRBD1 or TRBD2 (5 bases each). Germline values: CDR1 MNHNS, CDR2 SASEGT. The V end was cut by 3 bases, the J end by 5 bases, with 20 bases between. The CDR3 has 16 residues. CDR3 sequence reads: CASSDELGAWLHEQYF. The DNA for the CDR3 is TGTGCCAGCAGTGACGAACTCGGGGCCTGGCTCCACGAGCAGTACTTC.

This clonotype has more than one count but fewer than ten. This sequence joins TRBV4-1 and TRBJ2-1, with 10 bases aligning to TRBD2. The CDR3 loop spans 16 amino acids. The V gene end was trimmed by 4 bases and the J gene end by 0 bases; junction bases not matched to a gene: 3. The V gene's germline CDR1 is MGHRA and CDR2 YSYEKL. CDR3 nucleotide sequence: TGCGCCAGCAGCCTACTAGCGGGAAGCTCCTACAATGAGCAGTTCTTC. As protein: CASSLLAGSSYNEQFF.